These 23 T cell receptor beta chains came from one sample sequenced in a study of T cell responses to AZD1222 COVID-19 vaccine. Libraries were prepared by immunoSEQ multiplex PCR; TCRdb keeps only in-frame clonotypes and omits some of them. The data contain some 60,000 clones, 65% to 90% of them singletons. The sample consisted of peripheral blood, taken on day 0 of AZD1222 vaccination. The receptors here all came from an adult in good health.

This chain links TRBV18 with TRBJ1-2; D gene ambiguous. The CDR3 has 16 residues. CDR1 and CDR2 (germline): KGHSH, LQKENI. The V end lost 2 bases, the J end lost 0 bases, and 13 bases lay between the germline ends. The CDR3 nucleotides are TGTGCCAGCTCACCAATATTCCCAGCCGCTAACTATGGCTACACCTTC. This encodes CASSPIFPAANYGYTF.

This rearrangement joins TRBV7-3 to TRBJ2-2; perhaps TRBD2 as D (6 bases). This CDR3 comprises 19 residues. Trimming removed 9 bases from V and 6 bases from J, with 32 bases in between. Looked up from germline, CDR1 is SGHTA and CDR2 is FQGTGA. CDR3 nucleotide sequence: TGTGCCAGTAGCGACATACGGGGGAGTAACCCAAGAAAGGCCGGGGAGCTGTTTTTT. Protein: CASSDIRGSNPRKAGELFF.

The rearrangement uses TRBV7-8 and TRBJ2-1; 16 bases line up with TRBD2. CDR1 is SGHVS, CDR2 FQNEAQ, per germline. This CDR3 has 16 amino acids. V lost 5 bases to trimming and J lost 7 bases; unmatched junction nucleotides: 5. The CDR3 region has the DNA TGTGCCAGCAGCCGAGGGACTAGCGGGAGGGGGAATGAGCAGTTCTTC. It translates to CASSRGTSGRGNEQFF.

Here the CDR3 DNA reads TGTGCCAGCAGTTTACTTACAGGGGCCTTTTCTAACTATGGCTACACCTTC. It encodes CASSLLTGAFSNYGYTF. The V call is TRBV28, the J call TRBJ1-2, with 7 nucleotides matching TRBD1. This CDR3 is built from 17 residues. Germline assignment: CDR1 MDHEN and CDR2 SYDVKM. Losses at the gene ends were 2 bases for V and 0 bases for J; bases not matched to a gene: 9.

The chain recombines TRBV11-2 with TRBJ2-1; 7 bases are shared with TRBD2. Germline CDR1 is SGHAT and CDR2 is FQNNGV. V gave up 1 base and J gave up 3 bases; unmatched junction bases: 9. CDR3 length equals 17 residues. The CDR3 sequence is CASSLGDYPHFYNEQFF. As DNA, the CDR3 is TGTGCCAGCAGCTTAGGGGACTATCCCCACTTCTACAATGAGCAGTTCTTC. The complete variable domain, with remaining parts taken from reference TRBV11-2 and TRBJ2-1, reads EAGVAQSPRYKIIEKRQSVAFWCNPISGHATLYWYQQILGQGPKLLIQFQNNGVVDDSQLPKDRFSAERLKGVDSTLKIQPAKLEDSAVYLCASSLGDYPHFYNEQFFGPGTRLTVL.

V and J are TRBV5-1 and TRBJ2-1; D possibly corresponds to TRBD2 (5 bases). Trimming removed 0 bases from V and 0 bases from J, with 13 bases in between. The CDR3 sequence is 17 residues long. The V gene's germline CDR1 is SGHRS and CDR2 YFSETQ. The CDR3 DNA sequence: TGCGCCAGCAGCTTGGTCCCAGCGGCCAGCTCCTACAATGAGCAGTTCTTC. As protein: CASSLVPAASSYNEQFF.

The genes are TRBV24-1 and TRBJ2-1, with TRBD1 matching over 8 bases. The germline V gene has CDR1 KGHDR and CDR2 SFDVKD. The CDR3 sequence is 12 residues long. The V and J ends lost 5 bases and 15 bases, in that order; junction bases with no gene match: 8. Written as DNA, the CDR3 is TGTGCCACCAGTGCACAGGGGGTCTTTAGGTTCTTC. Translation: CATSAQGVFRFF.

The chain employs TRBV5-4 and TRBJ2-6; no reliable D call. Germline assignment: CDR1 SGHNT and CDR2 YYREEE (reference sequence). This CDR3 contains 16 residues. Trimming removed 4 bases from V and 1 base from J, with 12 bases in between. CDR3 sequence reads: CASSAEWGSGANVLTF. For the CDR3, the DNA is TGTGCCAGCAGCGCCGAATGGGGTTCTGGGGCCAACGTCCTGACTTTC.

The V and J genes are TRBV7-2 and TRBJ2-7, with a weak D call TRBD1 (5 bases). V was shortened by 3 bases and J by 1 base, with 22 bases between the two germline ends. CDR3 size: 18 residues. Germline loops: CDR1 SGHTA, CDR2 FQGNSA. Written as DNA, the CDR3 is TGTGCCAGCAGCTTGGGTGGTTTCGCAGGGATCCTTTCCTACGAGCAGTACTTC. Its translation: CASSLGGFAGILSYEQYF.

The rearrangement links TRBV28 to TRBJ1-6; 11 bases map to TRBD1. This CDR3 is built from 13 residues. Per the germline V gene, CDR1 is MDHEN and CDR2 is SYDVKM. V dropped 8 bases and J dropped 10; count of bases not matched to a gene: 4. CDR3 in DNA: TGTGCCAGCCGTGGGACAGGGGGGTCACCCCTCCACTTT. Translation gives CASRGTGGSPLHF.

This clone was counted a single time. The gene calls are TRBV20-1 and TRBJ2-2, with D possibly matching TRBD2 (6 bases). V lost 7 bases and J 5 bases, leaving 8 bases between the germline ends. Germline CDR1 DFQATT, CDR2 SNEGSKA (reference sequence). The CDR3 contains 11 residues. The CDR3 bases are TGCAGTGTCGGGAGTACCGGGGAGCTGTTTTTT. Protein sequence: CSVGSTGELFF.

The CDR3 sequence: CASTFSYNYGYTF. The CDR3, as DNA: TGTGCCAGCACCTTTAGCTATAACTATGGCTACACCTTC. This chain joins TRBV7-2 and TRBJ1-2; D unresolved. CDR3 length: 13 residues. The germline V gene has CDR1 SGHTA and CDR2 FQGNSA. Trimming left V 7 bases short and J 1 base short, with 10 bases between.

The rearrangement links TRBV12-3 or TRBV12-4 to TRBJ1-3; D gene uncertain. V was clipped by 7 bases and J by 4 bases, with 11 bases between them. The CDR3 has 13 amino acids. CDR3 DNA sequence: TGTGCCAGCACCGCAACAGCCGGAAACACCATATATTTT. This sequence encodes CASTATAGNTIYF.

The rearrangement links TRBV24-1 to TRBJ2-7; D call uncertain. Germline CDR1 and CDR2: KGHDR and SFDVKD. Trimming pared 4 bases from V and 5 bases from J, leaving 11 bases between. The CDR3 is made up of 13 amino acids. CDR3 sequence (DNA): TGTGCCACCAGTGACTTAATAGGGAACGAGCAGTACTTC. The encoded protein is CATSDLIGNEQYF.

This clone was counted between two and nine times. CDR3 amino acids: CASSYSIEVRQPQHF. DNA of the CDR3: TGTGCCAGCAGTTACTCGATCGAGGTGCGGCAGCCCCAGCATTTT. This chain links TRBV6-5 with TRBJ1-5, with D unresolved. Germline CDR1 MNHEY, CDR2 SVGAGI. Trimming removed 0 bases at V and 7 bases at J, with 13 bases between. The CDR3 contains 15 residues.

The chain combines TRBV4-1 with TRBJ2-1, with 7 bases lining up with TRBD2. The length of the CDR3 is 18 residues. The germline gives CDR1 MGHRA, CDR2 YSYEKL. V dropped 4 bases and J dropped 6; count of bases not matched to a gene: 18. CDR3 amino acids: CASSPNPSSGGLPNEQFF. DNA for the CDR3: TGCGCCAGCAGCCCCAATCCATCTTCGGGAGGCCTCCCCAATGAGCAGTTCTTC.

This clone came up a few times. The chain recombines TRBV5-1 with TRBJ2-3; 13 bases are shared with TRBD2. CDR1 is SGHRS, CDR2 YFSETQ, per germline. The junction had 10 bases not matched to a gene; V was cut back by 8 bases and J by 4 bases. The CDR3 spans 16 residues. As DNA, the CDR3 is TGCGCCAGTTCGTGGACTAGCGGGAGTGGGGCAGATACGCAGTATTTT. It codes for CASSWTSGSGADTQYF.

The rearrangement links TRBV29-1 to TRBJ1-2; D not resolved. This CDR3 is built from 11 residues. CDR1 is SQVTM, CDR2 ANQGSEA, per germline. V shed 7 bases and J shed 2 bases, with 8 bases lying between them. In DNA, the CDR3 is TGCAGCGCCCGCTGGAACTATGGCTACACCTTC. Amino acid sequence: CSARWNYGYTF.

The chain uses TRBV19 and TRBJ2-5; D perhaps matches TRBD2 (6 bases). CDR1 is LNHDA, CDR2 SQIVND, per germline (reference sequence). The ends were cut back, 7 bases at V and 3 bases at J, with 18 bases in the middle. This CDR3 comprises 15 residues. The CDR3 loop is CASTLSGVGKETQYF. CDR3 DNA: TGTGCCAGTACCCTATCGGGGGTTGGTAAAGAGACCCAGTACTTC.

The V and J genes are TRBV29-1 and TRBJ2-3; D is ambiguous. The CDR3 spans 12 residues. Trimming cost V 1 base and J 2 bases, with 4 bases left between them. The germline gives CDR1 SQVTM, CDR2 ANQGSEA. The CDR3 DNA sequence: TGCAGCGTTGAAGGTACCACAGATACGCAGTATTTT. Residues: CSVEGTTDTQYF.

The V and J genes are TRBV11-1 and TRBJ2-3, with TRBD2 matching 7 bases. The CDR3 consists of 14 residues. The trim removed 6 bases at V and 0 bases at J, leaving 3 bases unmatched. CDR1 and CDR2 (germline): SGHAT, FQDESV (reference sequence). This CDR3 reads CASSSGPSTDTQYF. CDR3 nucleotide sequence: TGTGCCAGCAGTAGCGGGCCGAGCACAGATACGCAGTATTTT.

The DNA for the CDR3 is TGTGCCAGCAGCCCCCTGGAGGGACGGACCCAGTACTTC. It is translated as CASSPLEGRTQYF. The rearrangement uses TRBV7-9 and TRBJ2-7; possibly TRBD2 for D (6 bases). TRBJ2-5 explains the end of the DNA better; the J call may be wrong. Germline V CDR1 and CDR2: SEHNR, FQNEAQ (reference sequence). There are 13 residues in the CDR3.

V and J are TRBV5-4 and TRBJ1-1; D uncertain. The CDR3 is 15 amino acids. Trimming stripped 3 bases from V and 1 base from J, with 13 bases between. Germline V CDR1 and CDR2: SGHNT, YYREEE (reference sequence). The CDR3 loop reads CASSSLTNTNTEAFF. CDR3 nucleotides: TGTGCCAGCAGCTCCCTCACGAATACGAACACTGAAGCTTTCTTT.